This is a list of T cell receptor beta chains from one sample in a study of cytomegalovirus exposure and HLA in healthy donors. Libraries were prepared by immunoSEQ multiplex PCR; TCRdb keeps only in-frame clonotypes and omits some of them. Among under 150,000 clones listed, roughly four fifths were seen once. Specimen: PBMCs. Source of these receptors: a female donor in good health and CMV-seropositive. CDR3s include the opening cysteine and the closing phenylalanine or tryptophan. The D gene is left open where the match is weak. For some rows the clone size is stated as once, few or many, or as a class when expanded; others skip it.

d_call: TRBD2; v_call: TRBV6-5; j_call: TRBJ2-5; clone_size: few; cdr3_nt: TGTGCCAGCAGTCGTAGCGGGGCCGCCGGGGAGACCCAGTACTTC; cdr3_aa: CASSRSGAAGETQYF
d_call: TRBD1; v_call: TRBV28; j_call: TRBJ1-5; clone_size: NA; cdr3_nt: TGTGCCAGCAGTACCCGGGACAGGCGCTATCAGCCCCAGCATTTT; cdr3_aa: CASSTRDRRYQPQHF
d_call: NA; v_call: TRBV30; j_call: TRBJ2-1; clone_size: NA; cdr3_nt: TGTGCCTGGCGCATCCCAGGGCGGAATGAGCAGTTCTTC; cdr3_aa: CAWRIPGRNEQFF
d_call: NA; v_call: TRBV19; j_call: TRBJ1-1; clone_size: few; cdr3_nt: TGTGCCAGCCGCGAGGTGACGGGGGACACTGAAGCTTTCTTT; cdr3_aa: CASREVTGDTEAFF
d_call: TRBD1; v_call: TRBV11-2; j_call: TRBJ2-7; clone_size: NA; cdr3_nt: TGTGCCAGCAGCGCCCGACAGGGAGCCTACGAGCAGTACTTC; cdr3_aa: CASSARQGAYEQYF
d_call: TRBD2; v_call: TRBV7-2; j_call: TRBJ2-5; clone_size: NA; cdr3_nt: TGTGCCAGCAGCTCGCTAGCGGGGGGCGGCGAGACCCAGTACTTC; cdr3_aa: CASSSLAGGGETQYF
d_call: TRBD1; v_call: TRBV10-3; j_call: TRBJ2-7; clone_size: NA; cdr3_nt: TGTGCCATCAGTGGGTGGACAGGGATTACCTACGAGCAGTACTTC; cdr3_aa: CAISGWTGITYEQYF
d_call: NA; v_call: TRBV2; j_call: TRBJ1-2; clone_size: NA; cdr3_nt: TGTGCCAGGAACAGGATCTCCTACTATGGCTACACCTTC; cdr3_aa: CARNRISYYGYTF
d_call: NA; v_call: TRBV2; j_call: TRBJ1-3; clone_size: NA; cdr3_nt: TGTGCCAGCAGGGATGACTTGTTAAGTGGAAACACCATATATTTT; cdr3_aa: CASRDDLLSGNTIYF
d_call: TRBD1; v_call: TRBV14; j_call: TRBJ1-3; clone_size: NA; cdr3_nt: TGTGCCAGCAGCCTTTCCGGGACAGGGGGCTCTGGAAACACCATATATTTT; cdr3_aa: CASSLSGTGGSGNTIYF
d_call: NA; v_call: TRBV5-6; j_call: TRBJ1-2; clone_size: NA; cdr3_nt: TGTGCCAGCAGCCGTGACCAGGGCGGATATGGCTACACCTTC; cdr3_aa: CASSRDQGGYGYTF
d_call: TRBD1; v_call: TRBV11-2; j_call: TRBJ2-1; clone_size: few; cdr3_nt: TGTGCCAGCAGCGTCCGGGACAGGGGATTTAGGAATGAGCAGTTCTTC; cdr3_aa: CASSVRDRGFRNEQFF
d_call: TRBD1; v_call: TRBV30; j_call: TRBJ2-7; clone_size: NA; cdr3_nt: TGTGCCTTAAACAGGGGTCAGGACGAGCAGTACTTC; cdr3_aa: CALNRGQDEQYF
d_call: NA; v_call: TRBV4-1; j_call: TRBJ2-5; clone_size: NA; cdr3_nt: TGCGCCAGCAGCCAAAATTCCGTGCGGAGCCAGTACTTC; cdr3_aa: CASSQNSVRSQYF
d_call: TRBD2; v_call: TRBV5-6; j_call: TRBJ2-7; clone_size: NA; cdr3_nt: TGTGCCAGCAGCTCTTGGATAGCGGGGAACTACGAGCAGTACTTC; cdr3_aa: CASSSWIAGNYEQYF
d_call: TRBD1; v_call: TRBV5-1; j_call: TRBJ2-5; clone_size: once; cdr3_nt: TGCGCCAGCAGCTTAACAGGGGGAGGACAGACCCAGTACTTC; cdr3_aa: CASSLTGGGQTQYF
d_call: NA; v_call: TRBV5-4; j_call: TRBJ2-1; clone_size: NA; cdr3_nt: TGTGCCAGCAGCCGTGACTACTACAATGAGCAGTTCTTC; cdr3_aa: CASSRDYYNEQFF
d_call: NA; v_call: TRBV6-5; j_call: TRBJ1-3; clone_size: few; cdr3_nt: TGTGCCAGCAGTTATGACAGCTCTGGAAACACCATATATTTT; cdr3_aa: CASSYDSSGNTIYF
d_call: NA; v_call: TRBV5-4; j_call: TRBJ2-7; clone_size: NA; cdr3_nt: TGTGCCAGCAGCTACCAGACAGCCCTCTACGAGCAGTACTTC; cdr3_aa: CASSYQTALYEQYF
d_call: NA; v_call: TRBV7-9; j_call: TRBJ1-6; clone_size: NA; cdr3_nt: TGTGCCAGCAGCGGAATGGACAGTTCACCCCTCCACTTT; cdr3_aa: CASSGMDSSPLHF
d_call: TRBD2; v_call: TRBV27; j_call: TRBJ2-2; clone_size: NA; cdr3_nt: TGTGCCAGTTCCCCTAGCGGGGCCGGGGAGCTGTTTTTT; cdr3_aa: CASSPSGAGELFF
d_call: TRBD2; v_call: TRBV29-1; j_call: TRBJ2-2; clone_size: few; cdr3_nt: TGCAGCGTTGAAGATCCTTGGGGGGGGTCGAACACCGGGGAGCTGTTTTTT; cdr3_aa: CSVEDPWGGSNTGELFF
d_call: TRBD2; v_call: TRBV7-9; j_call: TRBJ2-3; clone_size: NA; cdr3_nt: TGTGCCAGCAGCTGGGGGACTAAGACAGATACGCAGTATTTT; cdr3_aa: CASSWGTKTDTQYF
d_call: TRBD1; v_call: TRBV5-8; j_call: TRBJ1-1; clone_size: many; cdr3_nt: TGTGCCAGCAGCATCATGAAGGACAGGGAAGCTTTCTTT; cdr3_aa: CASSIMKDREAFF
d_call: NA; v_call: TRBV6-5; j_call: TRBJ1-6; clone_size: NA; cdr3_nt: TGTGCCAGCAGTTCGGGGGGCTATAATTCACCCCTCCACTTT; cdr3_aa: CASSSGGYNSPLHF
d_call: NA; v_call: TRBV5-4; j_call: TRBJ1-2; clone_size: NA; cdr3_nt: TGTGCCAGCAGCTTGGAGACAGGTCCCTATGGCTACACCTTC; cdr3_aa: CASSLETGPYGYTF
d_call: NA; v_call: TRBV4-1; j_call: TRBJ2-7; clone_size: NA; cdr3_nt: TGCGCCAGCAGCCCCCTCCGCATTAGCTACGAGCAGTACTTC; cdr3_aa: CASSPLRISYEQYF
d_call: NA; v_call: TRBV6-5; j_call: TRBJ2-7; clone_size: few; cdr3_nt: TGTGCCAGCAGTTACTCTCGGGGTCCCACCTACGAGCAGTACTTC; cdr3_aa: CASSYSRGPTYEQYF
d_call: TRBD1; v_call: TRBV29-1; j_call: TRBJ2-7; clone_size: NA; cdr3_nt: TGCAGCGTATACGAGGGGACAGGCTCCTACGAGCAGTACTTC; cdr3_aa: CSVYEGTGSYEQYF
d_call: NA; v_call: TRBV25-1; j_call: TRBJ1-2; clone_size: NA; cdr3_nt: TGTGCCAGCAGCATCGGCGTGGGGCAGGGCTACACCTTC; cdr3_aa: CASSIGVGQGYTF
d_call: TRBD2; v_call: TRBV2; j_call: TRBJ2-3; clone_size: few; cdr3_nt: TGTGCCAGCAGTGAACTAGCGGGGTGGGATACGCAGTATTTT; cdr3_aa: CASSELAGWDTQYF
d_call: NA; v_call: TRBV6-5; j_call: TRBJ1-6; clone_size: NA; cdr3_nt: TGTGCCAGCAGTTCCCAGGGGTTCGGTTCACCCCTCCACTTT; cdr3_aa: CASSSQGFGSPLHF
d_call: NA; v_call: TRBV10-3; j_call: TRBJ2-7; clone_size: NA; cdr3_nt: TGTGCCATCACCAATACAGGGTACGAGCAGTACTTC; cdr3_aa: CAITNTGYEQYF
d_call: NA; v_call: TRBV5-1; j_call: TRBJ1-2; clone_size: NA; cdr3_nt: TGCGCCAGCAGCTTGGCCGATGGAGGCCCCTATGGCTACACCTTC; cdr3_aa: CASSLADGGPYGYTF
d_call: TRBD2; v_call: TRBV15; j_call: TRBJ2-3; clone_size: NA; cdr3_nt: TGTGCCACCAGCAGAGTTCGCCTAGCGGGGCATACAGATACGCAGTATTTT; cdr3_aa: CATSRVRLAGHTDTQYF
d_call: TRBD1; v_call: TRBV5-1; j_call: TRBJ2-3; clone_size: NA; cdr3_nt: TGCGCCAGCAGCAAACAGGGGGCCGCAGATACGCAGTATTTT; cdr3_aa: CASSKQGAADTQYF
d_call: TRBD1; v_call: TRBV7-6; j_call: TRBJ2-2; clone_size: NA; cdr3_nt: TGTGCCAGCAGCTCAACAGGGGGCACCGGGGAGCTGTTTTTT; cdr3_aa: CASSSTGGTGELFF
d_call: TRBD1; v_call: TRBV6-1; j_call: TRBJ2-5; clone_size: NA; cdr3_nt: TGTGCCAGCGCGACGACAGGGGGCGGGGAGACCCAGTACTTC; cdr3_aa: CASATTGGGETQYF
d_call: NA; v_call: TRBV2; j_call: TRBJ2-1; clone_size: NA; cdr3_nt: TGTGCCAGCAGTGGACTAGATTCCTACAATGAGCAGTTCTTC; cdr3_aa: CASSGLDSYNEQFF
d_call: NA; v_call: TRBV18; j_call: TRBJ1-1; clone_size: NA; cdr3_nt: TGTGCCAGCTCGCCGATCAGGGCCACTGAAGCTTTCTTT; cdr3_aa: CASSPIRATEAFF
d_call: NA; v_call: TRBV5-4; j_call: TRBJ2-5; clone_size: NA; cdr3_nt: TGTGCCAGCAGCTTGCAGGGTTCCCAAGAGACCCAGTACTTC; cdr3_aa: CASSLQGSQETQYF
d_call: TRBD1; v_call: TRBV7-9; j_call: TRBJ2-2; clone_size: NA; cdr3_nt: TGTGCCAGCAGCATCCACAGGGGAGCGAACACCGGGGAGCTGTTTTTT; cdr3_aa: CASSIHRGANTGELFF
d_call: NA; v_call: TRBV4-2; j_call: TRBJ1-5; clone_size: NA; cdr3_nt: TGTGCCAGCAGCCAAGCAGGGGCCGGTCAGCCCCAGCATTTT; cdr3_aa: CASSQAGAGQPQHF
d_call: TRBD2; v_call: TRBV4-1; j_call: TRBJ2-1; clone_size: NA; cdr3_nt: TGCGCCAGCAGCCATCGCGGGGGGACTAGCGGGGGTAGTTACAATGAGCAGTTCTTC; cdr3_aa: CASSHRGGTSGGSYNEQFF
d_call: TRBD2; v_call: TRBV14; j_call: TRBJ2-7; clone_size: NA; cdr3_nt: TGTGCCAGCAGCCAAAGTTTACTAGCGTTGCGGGAGCAGTACTTC; cdr3_aa: CASSQSLLALREQYF
d_call: TRBD1; v_call: TRBV6-1; j_call: TRBJ2-5; clone_size: few; cdr3_nt: TGTGCCAGCACCAGAGGACAGGGGAAAGAGACCCAGTACTTC; cdr3_aa: CASTRGQGKETQYF
d_call: TRBD2; v_call: TRBV7-7; j_call: TRBJ2-1; clone_size: NA; cdr3_nt: TGTGCCAGCAGTCTAGGGGGAGGACTAGCGGGATCCGGTGAGCAGTTCTTC; cdr3_aa: CASSLGGGLAGSGEQFF
d_call: TRBD1; v_call: TRBV5-4; j_call: TRBJ2-5; clone_size: NA; cdr3_nt: TGTGCCAGCAGCTTGGGGGTACGGACAGGGGTCGAGACCCAGTACTTC; cdr3_aa: CASSLGVRTGVETQYF
d_call: NA; v_call: TRBV6-1; j_call: TRBJ1-4; clone_size: NA; cdr3_nt: TGTGCCAGCAGTGCAATTACAGGGGAAAAACTGTTTTTT; cdr3_aa: CASSAITGEKLFF
d_call: NA; v_call: TRBV5-8; j_call: TRBJ2-5; clone_size: NA; cdr3_nt: TGTGCCAGCAGCCTCGGACTGCTGCAAGAGACCCAGTACTTC; cdr3_aa: CASSLGLLQETQYF
d_call: TRBD1; v_call: TRBV6-6; j_call: TRBJ1-5; clone_size: NA; cdr3_nt: TGTGCCAGCAGAGATACAGGGGATCAGCCCCAGCATTTT; cdr3_aa: CASRDTGDQPQHF